Listed here are 17 T cell receptor beta chains from one sample, sequenced in a study of CD8 T cells in acute hepatitis C reinfection. Time point here: naive CD8 control sorted from an acute-time-point sample. Method: immunoSEQ multiplex PCR; TCRdb's copy keeps in-frame clones and lacks some. This sample has tens of thousands of clones, with approximately 85% found just once. Material: naive CD8+ T cells from PBMCs. These receptor sequences come from a woman aged 18 to 35 who spontaneously cleared hepatitis C infection.

The CDR3 here is CASSLIAGQDEQYF. The CDR3 DNA reads as TGTGCCAGCAGCTTAATCGCAGGGCAGGACGAGCAGTACTTC. V gene TRBV7-3 combines with J gene TRBJ2-7, with D possibly being TRBD1 (5 bases). V gave up 1 base and J gave up 5 bases, with 12 bases separating them. This CDR3 has 14 amino acids. Germline CDR1 SGHTA, CDR2 FQGTGA.

The rearrangement uses TRBV7-9 and TRBJ2-7; 7 nucleotides align to TRBD1. This CDR3 region has 15 residues. In germline, CDR1 is SEHNR, CDR2 FQNEAQ (reference sequence). The ends lost 5 bases at V and 6 bases at J; junction bases unmatched: 13. The chain's CDR3 is CASSTDLDRVREQYF. The CDR3 DNA follows: TGTGCCAGCAGCACCGACCTCGACAGGGTGCGCGAGCAGTACTTC. Based on the CDR3 plus reference TRBV7-9 and TRBJ2-7, the full variable domain is DTGVSQNPRHKITKRGQNVTFRCDPISEHNRLYWYRQTLGQGPEFLTYFQNEAQLEKSRLLSDRFSAERPKGSFSTLEIQRTEQGDSAMYLCASSTDLDRVREQYFGPGTRLTVT.

The chain joins TRBV19 to TRBJ2-1, with D maybe TRBD2 (6 bases). The CDR3 spans 13 residues. The V gene's germline CDR1 is LNHDA and CDR2 SQIVND (reference sequence). V lost 5 bases and J 8 bases, leaving 13 bases between the germline ends. The CDR3 here is CASSVREIYEQFF. CDR3 in DNA: TGTGCCAGTAGTGTCCGGGAGATCTATGAGCAGTTCTTC.

In DNA form, the CDR3 reads TGTGCCAGCCGTTCTGGGACAGACTATGGCTACACCTTC. Protein product: CASRSGTDYGYTF. The chain is built from TRBV19 and TRBJ1-2; TRBD1 matches at 7 bases. CDR3 length: 13 residues. V was clipped by 9 bases and J by 3 bases; unmatched bases: 7. Germline V gives CDR1 LNHDA, CDR2 SQIVND (reference sequence).

The chain couples TRBV2 to TRBJ2-4; D is possibly TRBD1 (6 bases). CDR1 is SNHLY, CDR2 FYNNEI, per germline. This CDR3 contains 14 residues. Trimming stripped 3 bases from V and 3 bases from J, with 9 bases between. The CDR3 reads CASSEDRYKNIQYF. In nucleotides, the CDR3 is TGTGCCAGCAGTGAGGACAGATACAAAAACATTCAGTACTTC.

The chain combines TRBV7-8 with TRBJ1-1, with a tentative D call TRBD1 (5 bases). Germline V gene lookup returns CDR1 SGHVS and CDR2 FQNEAQ. Trimming shortened V by 1 base and J by 3 bases, and 9 bases separated the two germline ends. The CDR3 has 14 amino acids. The CDR3 is CASSLVPRDTEAFF. CDR3 DNA: TGTGCCAGCAGCTTAGTCCCCAGGGACACTGAAGCTTTCTTT.

The chain joins TRBV5-6 to TRBJ1-2; D possibly corresponds to TRBD1 (5 bases). V was clipped by 4 bases and J by 8 bases, with 27 bases between them. Germline CDR1 and CDR2: SGHDT and YYEEEE. This CDR3 is built from 17 residues. CDR3 residues: CASSRQWSGGRGYGYTF. The CDR3 DNA follows: TGTGCCAGCAGCAGACAATGGTCGGGAGGGAGGGGATACGGCTACACCTTC.

Only one count was recorded for this clone. V and J are TRBV2 and TRBJ2-7; 7 positions match TRBD2. Germline assignment: CDR1 SNHLY and CDR2 FYNNEI. This CDR3 contains 14 residues. Trimming at V came to 10 bases and at J to 2 bases, leaving 11 bases not matched to a gene. The CDR3 sequence is CATSGRERTYEQYF. CDR3 bases: TGTGCCACCTCAGGGAGGGAAAGGACCTACGAGCAGTACTTC.

The chain carries TRBV14 and TRBJ1-1, with D tentatively TRBD1 (5 bases). This CDR3 spans 13 amino acids. Germline assignment: CDR1 SGHDN and CDR2 FVKESK. Trimming removed 5 bases from V and 0 bases from J, with 7 bases in between. The CDR3 protein is CASSRGMNTEAFF. CDR3 DNA sequence: TGTGCCAGCAGCAGGGGTATGAACACTGAAGCTTTCTTT.

This clone turned up a few times. The CDR3 DNA is TGTGCCAGCAGGGGGACAGGGGAATTTGGCTACACCTTC. It specifies CASRGTGEFGYTF. The chain is built from TRBV6-1 and TRBJ1-2; TRBD1 aligns across 10 bases. The CDR3 runs 13 residues. Per the germline V gene, CDR1 is MNHNS and CDR2 is SASEGT. The ends lost 6 bases at V and 7 bases at J; junction bases unmatched: 5.

This chain links TRBV9 with TRBJ2-6; unclear D gene. Trimming pared 3 bases from V and 4 bases from J, leaving 8 bases between. Germline V gene lookup returns CDR1 SGDLS and CDR2 YYNGEE. CDR3 length: 14 residues. The CDR3 DNA reads TGTGCCAGCAGCGCCAGCCCAGGGGCCAACGTCCTGACTTTC. Translation gives CASSASPGANVLTF.

V and J are TRBV15 and TRBJ1-3; possible D gene TRBD1, 5 bases. The ends were cut back, 3 bases at V and 4 bases at J, with 13 bases in the middle. From germline, CDR1 is LNHNV and CDR2 YYDKDF (reference sequence). CDR3 size: 15 residues. The CDR3 region is CATSSLTKGGNTIYF. For the CDR3, the DNA is TGTGCCACCAGCAGTCTTACCAAGGGGGGAAACACCATATATTTT.

This chain links TRBV5-1 with TRBJ2-5; no firm D call. The CDR3 runs 14 residues. CDR1 and CDR2 from the germline V gene are SGHRS and YFSETQ. Trimming removed 4 bases from V and 7 bases from J, with 17 bases in between. CDR3 in DNA: TGCGCCAGCAGCCTCAGAAGAACGCCGGTGACCCAGTACTTC. It specifies CASSLRRTPVTQYF.

CDR3 sequence: CASSDWGGGNQPQHF. CDR3 nucleotides: TGTGCCAGTTCCGACTGGGGGGGTGGCAATCAGCCCCAGCATTTT. V usage is TRBV19 and J usage is TRBJ1-5, with D possibly matching TRBD1 (5 bases). Germline CDR1 is LNHDA and CDR2 is SQIVND (reference sequence). CDR3 size: 15 residues. Trimming stripped 8 bases from V and 2 bases from J, with 16 bases between. Drawing the rest from reference TRBV19 and TRBJ1-5, the complete variable domain is DGGITQSPKYLFRKEGQNVTLSCEQNLNHDAMYWYRQDPGQGLRLIYYSQIVNDFQKGDIAEGYSVSREKKESFPLTVTSAQKNPTAFYLCASSDWGGGNQPQHFGDGTRLSIL.

V and J are TRBV7-2 and TRBJ2-2; 12 bases agree with TRBD2. CDR1 and CDR2 from the germline V gene are SGHTA and FQGNSA. The CDR3 contains 17 residues. With V trimmed by 5 bases and J by 5 bases, 9 bases remained unmatched. CDR3 nucleotides: TGTGCCAGCAGCATTCCTCTAGCGGGAGGGCCAACCGGGGAGCTGTTTTTT. It encodes CASSIPLAGGPTGELFF.

The V and J genes are TRBV14 and TRBJ2-1, with a tentative D call TRBD2 (6 bases). The V gene's germline CDR1 is SGHDN and CDR2 FVKESK. Trimming removed 2 bases at V and 4 bases at J, with 15 bases between. CDR3 size: 16 residues. The CDR3 DNA is TGTGCCAGCAGCCAATTAGCCGGGAGTGCGTACAATGAGCAGTTCTTC. It translates to CASSQLAGSAYNEQFF.

The genes are TRBV6-6 and TRBJ2-1; tentative D call: TRBD2 (5 bases). Germline lookup yields CDR1 MNHNY and CDR2 SVGAGI (reference sequence). V lost 8 bases and J 4 bases, leaving 12 bases between the germline ends. CDR3 size: 13 residues. CDR3 in DNA: TGTGCCAGCTGCCGGGGTAAATACAATGAGCAGTTCTTC. Encoded protein: CASCRGKYNEQFF.